This TCR beta chain is from a study of shared clonotypes between healthy human individuals. The table lists this clone with many counts. CDR1 and CDR2 (germline): SGHDN, FVKESK. The J segment lost 5 bases and the V segment lost 0 bases, leaving 10 bases of the junction unmatched. CDR3 length equals 17 residues. Each of the donors was a healthy adult who was HIV-negative and had not had a recent acute infection or vaccination. Deep-level running was used for the assay. Genomic DNA of every subset was divided equally among multiple immunoSEQ plates. Using immunoSEQ multiplex PCR, the repertoire was profiled, and TCRdb retains in-frame clones only, with some absent. Counted here are 800,000 to 1,200,000 clones, approximately 78% occurring once; the ten biggest clones make up 0.5% to 0.6%.

What was sequenced was memory CD4+ T cells from PBMCs. Subset denoted: CD45RA-negative fraction. This TCR derives from a man between 18 and 35 years old in good health. Some clones in this sample may be carry-over from other donors' samples. The chain uses TRBV14 and TRBJ2-1; 7 bases align to TRBD2. CDR3 region: CASSQDLAAGNHNEQFF. CDR3 bases: TGTGCCAGCAGCCAAGATTTAGCAGCGGGGAACCACAATGAGCAGTTCTTC.